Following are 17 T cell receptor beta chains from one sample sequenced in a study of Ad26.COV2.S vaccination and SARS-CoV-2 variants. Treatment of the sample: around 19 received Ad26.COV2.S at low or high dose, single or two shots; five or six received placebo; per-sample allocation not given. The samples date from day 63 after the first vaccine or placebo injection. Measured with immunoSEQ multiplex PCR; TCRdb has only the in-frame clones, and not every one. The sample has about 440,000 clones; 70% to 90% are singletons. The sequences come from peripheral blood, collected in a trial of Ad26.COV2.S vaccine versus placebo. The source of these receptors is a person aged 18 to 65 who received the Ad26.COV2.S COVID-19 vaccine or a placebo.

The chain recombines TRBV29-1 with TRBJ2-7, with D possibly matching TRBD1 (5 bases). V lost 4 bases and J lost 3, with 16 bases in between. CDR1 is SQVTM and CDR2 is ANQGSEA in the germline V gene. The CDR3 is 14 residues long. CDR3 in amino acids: CSVVVQVRIYEQYF. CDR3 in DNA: TGCAGCGTTGTTGTACAGGTTAGGATCTACGAGCAGTACTTC.

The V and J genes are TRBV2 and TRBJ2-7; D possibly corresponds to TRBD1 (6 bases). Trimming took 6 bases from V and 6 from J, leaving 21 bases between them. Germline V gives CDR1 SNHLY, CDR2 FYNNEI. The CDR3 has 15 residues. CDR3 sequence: CASRQGGHFASEQYF. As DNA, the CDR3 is TGTGCCAGCAGGCAAGGGGGACATTTCGCCAGCGAGCAGTACTTC.

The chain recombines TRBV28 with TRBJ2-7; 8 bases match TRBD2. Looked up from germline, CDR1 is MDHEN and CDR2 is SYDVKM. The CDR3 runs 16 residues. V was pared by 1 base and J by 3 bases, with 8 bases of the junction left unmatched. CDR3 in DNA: TGTGCCAGCAGTTTATCCCTAGCGGGCGCTAACTACGAGCAGTACTTC. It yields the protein CASSLSLAGANYEQYF.

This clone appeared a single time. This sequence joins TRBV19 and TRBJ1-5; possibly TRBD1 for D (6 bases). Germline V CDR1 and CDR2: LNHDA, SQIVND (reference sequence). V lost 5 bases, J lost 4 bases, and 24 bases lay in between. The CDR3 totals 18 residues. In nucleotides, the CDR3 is TGTGCCAGTAGTCTAATAACAGGGTTACCGTTCCCGAATCAGCCCCAGCATTTT. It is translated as CASSLITGLPFPNQPQHF. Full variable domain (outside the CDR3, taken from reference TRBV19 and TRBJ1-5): DGGITQSPKYLFRKEGQNVTLSCEQNLNHDAMYWYRQDPGQGLRLIYYSQIVNDFQKGDIAEGYSVSREKKESFPLTVTSAQKNPTAFYLCASSLITGLPFPNQPQHFGDGTRLSIL.

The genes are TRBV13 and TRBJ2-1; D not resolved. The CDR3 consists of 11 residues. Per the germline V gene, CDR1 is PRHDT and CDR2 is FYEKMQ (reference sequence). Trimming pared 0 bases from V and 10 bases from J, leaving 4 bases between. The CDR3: CASSLGSEQFF. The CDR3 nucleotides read TGTGCCAGCAGCTTAGGTTCGGAGCAGTTCTTC.

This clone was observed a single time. The CDR3 here is CATSREGRGQETQYF. The CDR3 DNA follows: TGTGCCACCAGCAGAGAGGGGAGGGGTCAAGAGACCCAGTACTTC. The chain joins TRBV15 to TRBJ2-5, with 7 positions matching TRBD2. The germline V gene has CDR1 LNHNV and CDR2 YYDKDF (reference sequence). V lost 0 bases to trimming and J lost 2 bases; unmatched junction nucleotides: 3. The CDR3 consists of 15 residues.

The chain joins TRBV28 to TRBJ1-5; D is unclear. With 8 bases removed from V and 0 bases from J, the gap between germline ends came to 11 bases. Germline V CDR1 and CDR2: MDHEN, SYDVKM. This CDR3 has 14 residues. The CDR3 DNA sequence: TGTGCCAGCCAAGGGCAGGATAGCAATCAGCCCCAGCATTTT. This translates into CASQGQDSNQPQHF.

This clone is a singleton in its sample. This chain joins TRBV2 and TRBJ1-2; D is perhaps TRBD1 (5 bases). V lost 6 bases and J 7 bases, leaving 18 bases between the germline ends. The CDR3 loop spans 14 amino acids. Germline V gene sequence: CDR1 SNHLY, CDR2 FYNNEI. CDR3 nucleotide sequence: TGTGCCAGCAGACCGACGGGGGGATTCTCTGGCTACACCTTC. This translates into CASRPTGGFSGYTF.

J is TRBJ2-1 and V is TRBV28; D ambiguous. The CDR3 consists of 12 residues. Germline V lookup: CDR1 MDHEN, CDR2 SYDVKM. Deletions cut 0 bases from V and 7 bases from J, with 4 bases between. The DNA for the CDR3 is TGTGCCAGCAGTTTATGGGGTAATGAGCAGTTCTTC. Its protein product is CASSLWGNEQFF.

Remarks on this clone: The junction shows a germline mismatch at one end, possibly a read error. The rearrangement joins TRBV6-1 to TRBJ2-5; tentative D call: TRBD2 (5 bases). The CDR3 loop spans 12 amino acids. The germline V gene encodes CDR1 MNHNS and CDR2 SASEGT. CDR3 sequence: CASSEALGSPHF. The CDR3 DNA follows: TGTGCCAGCAGTGAAGCGTTGGGGAGCCCACACTTC.

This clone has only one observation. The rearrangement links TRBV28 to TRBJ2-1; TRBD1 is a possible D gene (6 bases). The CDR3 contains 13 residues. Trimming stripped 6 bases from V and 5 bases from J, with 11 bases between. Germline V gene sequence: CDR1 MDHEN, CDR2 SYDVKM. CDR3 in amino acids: CASRYGQHNEQFF. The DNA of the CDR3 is TGTGCCAGCAGGTACGGACAGCACAATGAGCAGTTCTTC.

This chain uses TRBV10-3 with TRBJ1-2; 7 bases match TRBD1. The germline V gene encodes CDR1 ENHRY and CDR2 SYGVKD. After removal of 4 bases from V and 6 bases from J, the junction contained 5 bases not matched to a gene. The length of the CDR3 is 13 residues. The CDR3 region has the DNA TGTGCCATCAGTGTTGAGGGGGCGGATGGCTACACCTTC. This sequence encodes CAISVEGADGYTF.

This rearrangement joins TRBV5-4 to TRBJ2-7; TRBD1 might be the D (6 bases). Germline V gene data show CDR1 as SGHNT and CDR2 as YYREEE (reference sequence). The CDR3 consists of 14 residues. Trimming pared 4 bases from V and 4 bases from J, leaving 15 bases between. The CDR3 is CASSADRINYEQYF. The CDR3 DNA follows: TGTGCCAGCAGCGCAGACAGGATAAATTACGAGCAGTACTTC.

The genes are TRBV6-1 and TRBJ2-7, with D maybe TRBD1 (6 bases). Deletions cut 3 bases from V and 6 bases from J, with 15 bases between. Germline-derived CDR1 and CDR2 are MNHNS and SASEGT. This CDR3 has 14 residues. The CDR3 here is CASSDLVGAGEQYF. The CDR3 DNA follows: TGTGCCAGCAGTGATCTAGTGGGGGCGGGCGAGCAGTACTTC.

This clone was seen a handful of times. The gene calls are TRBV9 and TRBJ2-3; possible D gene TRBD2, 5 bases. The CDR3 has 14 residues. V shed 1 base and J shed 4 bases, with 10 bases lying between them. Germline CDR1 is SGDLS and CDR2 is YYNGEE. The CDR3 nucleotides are TGTGCCAGCAGCGTACGCGAGGGATCAGATACGCAGTATTTT. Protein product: CASSVREGSDTQYF.

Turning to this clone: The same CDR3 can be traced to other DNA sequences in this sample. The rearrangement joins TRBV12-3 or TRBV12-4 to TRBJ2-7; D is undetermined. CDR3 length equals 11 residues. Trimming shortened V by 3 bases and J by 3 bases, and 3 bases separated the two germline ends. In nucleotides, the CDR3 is TGTGCCAGCAGTTTGGACTACGAGCAGTACTTC. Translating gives CASSLDYEQYF.

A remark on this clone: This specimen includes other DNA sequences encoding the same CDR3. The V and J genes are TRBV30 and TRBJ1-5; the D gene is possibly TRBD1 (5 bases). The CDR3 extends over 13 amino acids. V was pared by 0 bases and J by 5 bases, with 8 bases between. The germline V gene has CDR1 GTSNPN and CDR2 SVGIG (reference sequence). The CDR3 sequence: CAWSVGVDQPQHF. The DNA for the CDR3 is TGTGCCTGGAGTGTAGGGGTGGATCAGCCCCAGCATTTT.